The entry below describes one TCR beta chain. Method: immunoSEQ multiplex PCR; TCRdb's copy keeps in-frame clones and lacks some. The sample lists some 75,000 clones, 75% to 95% occurring once. The record originates from a study of PD-L1 blockade in urothelial cancer. Study details: Of roughly 31 patients, fewer than 27 were males with bladder-origin urothelial cancer. Patients arrived having already received 0 to 3 prior chemotherapy regimens. T cells were recovered from blood samples at a median of 141,255.

The time point is: peripheral blood 6 weeks after treatment start. The patients had locally advanced or metastatic urothelial carcinoma. Sequencing was performed on PBMCs, taken around atezolizumab (anti-PD-L1) treatment. The receptor comes from a woman older than 75 with urothelial cancer.

As DNA, the CDR3 is TGTGCCAGCAGCCCGTCAGGGGGGAGAGAGACCCAGTACTTC. Translated, it gives CASSPSGGRETQYF. The chain recombines TRBV7-8 with TRBJ2-5; D is perhaps TRBD1 (7 bases). CDR3 size: 14 residues. Germline values: CDR1 SGHVS, CDR2 FQNEAQ. The V end lost 5 bases, the J end lost 4 bases, and 14 bases lay between the germline ends.